The rows below give T cell receptor beta chains drawn from one sample of a study of T cell responses to AZD1222 COVID-19 vaccine. Only in-frame clones appear in the TCRdb table, and some are missing; sequencing was by immunoSEQ multiplex PCR. The sample holds approximately 120,000 clones, around 89% seen once. This specimen was peripheral blood, taken 28 days after the second AZD1222 dose. These receptors all come from an adult who received the AZD1222 COVID-19 vaccine. The CDR3 runs from the conserved cysteine through the conserved F or W. D genes are given only for firm matches. Some rows have no size entry. The others give once, few or many, or a class for an expanded clone.

j_call v_call clone_size d_call cdr3_aa cdr3_nt
TRBJ2-1 TRBV5-1 . . CASSLEQSNEQFF TGCGCCAGCAGCTTGGAACAGTCCAATGAGCAGTTCTTC
TRBJ2-2 TRBV18 few . CASSPPLFGSQNTGELFF TGTGCCAGCTCACCACCCCTTTTCGGAAGTCAGAACACCGGGGAGCTGTTTTTT
TRBJ1-4 TRBV6-5 . . CASSASGTTNEKLFF TGTGCCAGCAGCGCCTCGGGAACAACTAATGAAAAACTGTTTTTT
TRBJ2-3 TRBV21-1 . . CASSKGWGTDTQYF TGTGCCAGCAGCAAAGGGTGGGGCACAGATACGCAGTATTTT
TRBJ2-1 TRBV14 . TRBD2 CASSDPGLVRDEQFF TGTGCCAGCAGCGACCCGGGACTAGTTAGGGATGAGCAGTTCTTC
TRBJ1-4 TRBV4-2 once . CASSQGSAGQNEKLFF TGTGCCAGCAGCCAAGGTTCTGCAGGGCAGAATGAAAAACTGTTTTTT
TRBJ2-5 TRBV7-3 . TRBD2 CASSLSPSGVETQYF TGTGCCAGCAGCTTAAGTCCTAGCGGGGTGGAGACCCAGTACTTC
TRBJ1-5 TRBV28 . . CASNTRGGADGEPQHF TGTGCCAGCAACACCCGAGGAGGGGCAGACGGAGAGCCCCAGCATTTT
TRBJ2-7 TRBV30 . TRBD1 CAWTPGTGGPRQYF TGTGCCTGGACTCCGGGGACAGGGGGCCCTAGGCAGTACTTC
TRBJ1-2 TRBV7-9 once TRBD1 CASSSGTVSGYTF TGTGCCAGCAGCTCCGGGACAGTTAGTGGCTACACCTTC
TRBJ1-2 TRBV5-8 . . CASSPGRGALNYGYTF TGTGCCAGCAGCCCCGGTAGGGGGGCGCTTAACTATGGCTACACCTTC
TRBJ2-2 TRBV18 . . CASSSWQPGPQGPGELFF TGTGCCAGCTCATCGTGGCAACCAGGACCTCAAGGGCCCGGGGAGCTGTTTTTT
TRBJ2-3 TRBV7-9 . . CASSLGQGFTDTQYF TGTGCCAGCAGCTTAGGCCAGGGTTTCACAGATACGCAGTATTTT
TRBJ1-5 TRBV18 . . CASSPSASISNQPQHF TGTGCCAGCTCACCTTCCGCGTCAATTAGCAATCAGCCCCAGCATTTT
TRBJ1-1 TRBV6-5 . . CASSYRKPMNTEAFF TGTGCCAGCAGTTACCGCAAGCCCATGAACACTGAAGCTTTCTTT
TRBJ1-1 TRBV7-8 once . CACSLRGVRLLAGQLNTEAFF TGTGCCTGCAGCCTTAGGGGGGTCCGGCTGCTGGCAGGACAGCTGAACACTGAAGCTTTCTTT
TRBJ2-1 TRBV27 . . CASSSAGSSYNEQFF TGTGCCAGCAGTTCGGCAGGGTCGTCCTACAATGAGCAGTTCTTC
TRBJ2-3 TRBV6-6 . . CASSTHSGSTDTQYF TGTGCCAGCAGCACTCATAGCGGTTCCACAGATACGCAGTATTTT
TRBJ2-3 TRBV6-1 . . CASSDGGTQYF TGTGCCAGCAGTGACGGTGGTACGCAGTATTTT
TRBJ1-5 TRBV19 . . CASSIPRTQPQHF TGTGCCAGTAGTATACCCCGGACCCAGCCCCAGCATTTT
TRBJ2-3 TRBV10-2 . TRBD2 CASSLAGNSYVTDTQYF TGCGCCAGCAGTTTAGCGGGGAATTCGTACGTCACAGATACGCAGTATTTT
TRBJ1-2 TRBV9 . TRBD1 CASSALGTGGGYTF TGTGCCAGCAGCGCTCTCGGGACAGGGGGTGGCTACACCTTC
TRBJ1-2 TRBV18 . . CASSPEARDYGYTF TGTGCCAGCTCACCTGAGGCCAGAGACTATGGCTACACCTTC
TRBJ2-7 TRBV5-1 . . CASRDRDSGRQYF TGCGCCAGCAGGGACCGGGACTCTGGGCGGCAGTACTTC
TRBJ2-7 TRBV4-1 . TRBD1 CASSQPRDSPYEQYF TGCGCCAGCAGCCAACCCCGGGACAGCCCTTACGAGCAGTACTTC
TRBJ2-1 TRBV29-1 once TRBD2 CSVGTSGFSYNEQFF TGCAGCGTTGGAACTAGCGGTTTCTCCTACAATGAGCAGTTCTTC
TRBJ2-5 TRBV28 . . CATGQGSRQETQYF TGTGCCACCGGCCAGGGATCAAGGCAAGAGACCCAGTACTTC
TRBJ1-1 TRBV20-1 . . CSARGGGASFF TGCAGTGCTAGAGGTGGGGGAGCCTCTTTCTTT
TRBJ2-7 TRBV9 . . CASSPEGGVSYEQYF TGTGCCAGCAGCCCAGAAGGGGGTGTTTCCTACGAGCAGTACTTC
TRBJ1-2 TRBV7-8 . . CASSLPPTATNYGYTF TGTGCCAGCAGCTTACCCCCGACAGCGACTAACTATGGCTACACCTTC
TRBJ1-1 TRBV5-1 . . CASSIRTADTEAFF TGCGCCAGCAGCATAAGGACAGCCGACACTGAAGCTTTCTTT
TRBJ1-5 TRBV3-1/TRBV3-2 . . CASSQEDSNQPQHF TGTGCCAGCAGCCAAGAAGATAGCAATCAGCCCCAGCATTTT
TRBJ1-2 TRBV5-1 once . CASSFSQGSYGYTF TGCGCCAGCAGCTTTTCCCAGGGTAGCTATGGCTACACCTTC
TRBJ1-4 TRBV6-6 . . CASRTGSRGEKLFF TGTGCCAGCAGAACCGGGAGCCGAGGCGAAAAACTGTTTTTT
TRBJ1-1 TRBV29-1 . TRBD1 CSVGTGAGEAFF TGCAGCGTTGGGACAGGGGCGGGTGAAGCTTTCTTT
TRBJ1-2 TRBV7-2 few TRBD1 CASSPRTGAYGYTF TGTGCCAGCAGCCCAAGAACAGGGGCCTATGGCTACACCTTC
TRBJ2-7 TRBV11-3 . TRBD2 CASSSGGTSGISEQYF TGTGCCAGCAGCTCAGGAGGGACTAGCGGGATCAGCGAGCAGTACTTC
TRBJ2-1 TRBV10-2 . . CASSGQALQFEQFF TGCGCCAGCAGTGGACAGGCGCTGCAATTTGAGCAGTTCTTC
TRBJ2-2 TRBV5-4 . . CASSFGPRGDTGELFF TGTGCCAGCAGCTTCGGCCCCAGGGGGGACACCGGGGAGCTGTTTTTT
TRBJ1-2 TRBV12-3/TRBV12-4 . . CASSVGGVGYTF TGTGCCAGCAGTGTGGGGGGGGTCGGCTACACCTTC